A selection of T cell receptor beta chains follows, all from one sample in a study of blood T cell repertoires in COVID-19. Here immunoSEQ multiplex PCR was the method, and the copy in TCRdb shows in-frame clones only, minus some. The sample records 20,000 to 25,000 clones, around 80% being singletons. Input material: peripheral blood. Receptors originate from a man aged 55 to 70 with active COVID-19. CDR3s include the opening cysteine and the closing phenylalanine or tryptophan. D genes are given only for firm matches. Only some rows state a clone size, as once, few, many or a class for expanded clones.

D,J,V,size,DNA,CDR3
TRBD2,TRBJ2-1,TRBV9,-,TGTGCCAGCAGCGTAGGGCTAGCGGGAGGGGTGGACATCGGTGAGCAGTTCTTC,CASSVGLAGGVDIGEQFF
-,TRBJ1-1,TRBV9,medium-sized,TGTGCCAGCAGCGTAACGGTTGGGCACACTGAAGCTTTCTTT,CASSVTVGHTEAFF
TRBD2,TRBJ2-7,TRBV5-1,-,TGCGCCAGCAGCTTGGGGGGACTAGCGGGAGACGAGCAGTACTTC,CASSLGGLAGDEQYF
TRBD2,TRBJ2-1,TRBV28,-,TGTGCCAGCAGTTCAAGACTAGCGGGGTACAATGAGCAGTTCTTC,CASSSRLAGYNEQFF
TRBD1,TRBJ1-2,TRBV29-1,-,TGCAGCGTTGCACAAGGGACAGGGACACCCACGGGCTACACCTTC,CSVAQGTGTPTGYTF
TRBD1,TRBJ1-2,TRBV29-1,medium-sized,TGCAGCGTTGACAGGACAGGGGTTCAAAGCTATGGCTACACCTTC,CSVDRTGVQSYGYTF
TRBD1,TRBJ2-3,TRBV28,-,TGTGCCAGCAGTCCGTGGACAGGGCCGTACTCAGATACGCAGTATTTT,CASSPWTGPYSDTQYF
-,TRBJ2-5,TRBV7-9,-,TGTGCCAGCAGCTTAGGCAGGGGTGGATATGAGACCCAGTACTTC,CASSLGRGGYETQYF
-,TRBJ1-1,TRBV12-3/TRBV12-4,-,TGTGCCAGCAGTCCGCAACAGGCGACTGAAGCTTTCTTT,CASSPQQATEAFF
-,TRBJ2-1,TRBV23-1,-,TGCGCCAGCAGTCAATTTTATATTTTAGCGGAGGGCTCCTACAATGAGCAGTTCTTC,CASSQFYILAEGSYNEQFF
TRBD1,TRBJ2-7,TRBV9,-,TGTGCCAGCAGCCCGAACCGGGACAGGGGGCGCGAGCAGTACTTC,CASSPNRDRGREQYF
-,TRBJ2-3,TRBV3-1/TRBV3-2,-,TGTGCCAGCAGCCAAGGGGGTAGCGGCGTACTTAGCACAGATACGCAGTATTTT,CASSQGGSGVLSTDTQYF
-,TRBJ2-2,TRBV19,-,TGTGCCAGTAGTATAGTAGCGGCCGGGGAGCTGTTTTTT,CASSIVAAGELFF
-,TRBJ2-1,TRBV4-3,few,TGCGCCAGCAGCCAAGATGTCAGGAGGGTGGGTGAGCAGTTCTTC,CASSQDVRRVGEQFF
TRBD1,TRBJ1-2,TRBV2,-,TGTGCCAGCTCGCAGGGACAGGGGGCTCGTGGCTACACCTTC,CASSQGQGARGYTF
TRBD2,TRBJ2-1,TRBV27,-,TGTGCCAGCAGTTTATCGTTACTAGCGGGAGGTGAGCAGTTCTTC,CASSLSLLAGGEQFF
-,TRBJ1-6,TRBV5-1,-,TGCGCCAGCCAGCTGGGGGGGAAAGATAATTCACCCCTCCACTTT,CASQLGGKDNSPLHF
TRBD2,TRBJ2-7,TRBV6-5,-,TGTGCCAGCAGAAATGGACTAGCCTACGAGCAGTACTTC,CASRNGLAYEQYF